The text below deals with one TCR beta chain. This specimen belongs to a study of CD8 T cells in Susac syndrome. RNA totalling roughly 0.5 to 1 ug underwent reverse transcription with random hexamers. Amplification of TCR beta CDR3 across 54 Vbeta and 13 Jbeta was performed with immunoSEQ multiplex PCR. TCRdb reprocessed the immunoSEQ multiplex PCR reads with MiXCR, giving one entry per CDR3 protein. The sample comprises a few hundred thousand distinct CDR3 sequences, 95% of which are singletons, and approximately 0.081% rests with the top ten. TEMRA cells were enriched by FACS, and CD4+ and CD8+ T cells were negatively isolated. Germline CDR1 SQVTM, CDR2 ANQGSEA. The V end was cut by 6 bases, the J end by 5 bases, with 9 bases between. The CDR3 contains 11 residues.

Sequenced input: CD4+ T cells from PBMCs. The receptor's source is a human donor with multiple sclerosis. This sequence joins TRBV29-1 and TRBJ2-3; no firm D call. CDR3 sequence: CSVSLGDTQYF. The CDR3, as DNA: TGCAGCGTGTCGTTGGGAGATACGCAGTATTTT.